The entry below gives a single TCR beta chain sequence along with its context. Its specificity is unknown. Sequence at one end of the junction differs from germline and may be a read error. The CDR3 covers 16 residues. Germline assignment: CDR1 SEHNR and CDR2 FQNEAQ (reference sequence). This entry belongs to a study of cytomegalovirus exposure and HLA in healthy donors. In the study overall: An early release of data contained approximately 80 million unique TCRs, which came from HLA-typed donors.

General study results and limits: When analyzed later, the rates of TCR association showed variation by HLA locus, with DRB1 the most and HLA-C the fewest. Analysis was carried out at a later point, and it linked a missense DCLRE1C variant to TCR beta V- and J-gene trimming.

The PCR used 60 Vbeta and 13 Jbeta primers. Clones were sequenced by immunoSEQ multiplex PCR, and TCRdb holds only the in-frame ones, with some missing. The top ten clones hold around 1.5% of a sample with about 160,000 clones, 60% to 80% of them seen once. The sequencing input was PBMCs. The rearrangement joins TRBV7-9 to TRBJ2-7; 8 nucleotides align to TRBD1. This TCR derives from a woman in her thirties in good health and CMV-seronegative. CDR3 nucleotides: TGTTCCAGCAGCTTAACCGGGACAGGCAACACCTACGAGCAGTACTTC. This gives the protein CSSSLTGTGNTYEQYF.